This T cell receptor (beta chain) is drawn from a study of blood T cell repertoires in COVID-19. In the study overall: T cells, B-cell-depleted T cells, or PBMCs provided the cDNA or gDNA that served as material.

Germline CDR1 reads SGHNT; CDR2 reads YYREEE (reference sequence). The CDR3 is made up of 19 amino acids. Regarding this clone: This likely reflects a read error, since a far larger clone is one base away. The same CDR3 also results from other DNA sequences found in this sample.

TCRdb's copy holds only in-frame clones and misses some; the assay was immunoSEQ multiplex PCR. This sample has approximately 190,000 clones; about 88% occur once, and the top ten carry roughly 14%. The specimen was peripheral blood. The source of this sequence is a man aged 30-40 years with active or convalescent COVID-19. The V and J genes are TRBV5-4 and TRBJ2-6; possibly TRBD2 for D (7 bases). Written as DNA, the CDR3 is TGTCCCAGCATTAAAACGACCGGGGGGCCCCCCTCTGGGGCCAACGTCCTGACTTTC. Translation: CPSIKTTGGPPSGANVLTF.